Presented here are 22 T cell receptor beta chains from one specimen sequenced in a study of cytomegalovirus exposure and HLA in healthy donors. PCR involved 60 Vbeta and 13 Jbeta primers. Clones were read by immunoSEQ multiplex PCR, and TCRdb kept only the in-frame ones, dropping some. The sample includes about 89,000 clones, approximately 70% of them seen just once. The sequenced sample was PBMCs. These receptors all come from a man younger than 45 in good health and CMV-seronegative.

The V gene is TRBV28, the J gene TRBJ1-4, with D unresolved. V lost 0 bases, J lost 10 bases, and 9 bases lay in between. Germline assignment: CDR1 MDHEN and CDR2 SYDVKM. The CDR3 length is 13 residues. The CDR3 DNA reads as TGTGCCAGCAGTTTATGGGAGGGTGGAAAACTGTTTTTT. Its protein is CASSLWEGGKLFF.

This chain uses TRBV7-9 with TRBJ1-1; weak D call: TRBD1 (5 bases). CDR1 is SEHNR, CDR2 FQNEAQ, per germline (reference sequence). Trimming left V 4 bases short and J 1 base short, with 16 bases between. The CDR3 totals 16 residues. CDR3 amino acids: CASSSWGPHGNTEAFF. Written as DNA, the CDR3 is TGTGCCAGCAGCTCTTGGGGCCCCCATGGGAACACTGAAGCTTTCTTT.

The chain is built from TRBV10-3 and TRBJ2-1, with D possibly being TRBD2 (7 bases). The germline gives CDR1 ENHRY, CDR2 SYGVKD. The CDR3 covers 14 residues. Trimming removed 8 bases from V and 7 bases from J, with 18 bases in between. The CDR3 sequence is CAISGGPQINEQFF. The CDR3 DNA is TGTGCCATCTCCGGGGGGCCGCAAATTAATGAGCAGTTCTTC.

The rearrangement joins TRBV7-9 to TRBJ2-7, with 8 bases lining up with TRBD1. Germline trimming cut 1 base from V and 2 bases from J; bases unmatched to any gene: 4. Germline V gives CDR1 SEHNR, CDR2 FQNEAQ (reference sequence). CDR3 length: 15 amino acids. The CDR3 reads CASSLGTGGTYEQYF. In DNA, the CDR3 is TGTGCCAGCAGCTTAGGAACAGGGGGGACCTACGAGCAGTACTTC. The full variable domain, completed using reference TRBV7-9 and TRBJ2-7, is DTGVSQNPRHKITKRGQNVTFRCDPISEHNRLYWYRQTLGQGPEFLTYFQNEAQLEKSRLLSDRFSAERPKGSFSTLEIQRTEQGDSAMYLCASSLGTGGTYEQYFGPGTRLTVT.

The V call is TRBV11-1, the J call TRBJ2-5; TRBD2 is a possible D gene (6 bases). The V gene lost 4 bases and the J gene lost 1 base, with 10 bases spanning the gap. This CDR3 spans 14 amino acids. CDR1 and CDR2 from the germline V gene are SGHAT and FQDESV (reference sequence). The CDR3 DNA reads TGTGCCAGCAGCTCTGGGGGGATCCAAGAGACCCAGTACTTC. This encodes CASSSGGIQETQYF.

V usage is TRBV5-1 and J usage is TRBJ1-1, with D maybe TRBD1 (5 bases). The CDR3 extends over 15 amino acids. The V and J ends lost 0 bases and 1 base respectively, with 10 bases between them. Looked up from germline, CDR1 is SGHRS and CDR2 is YFSETQ. The CDR3 DNA reads as TGCGCCAGCAGCTTGGCAGGGTCGGCGAACACTGAAGCTTTCTTT. Residues: CASSLAGSANTEAFF.

The chain is built from TRBV6-6 and TRBJ2-7; perhaps TRBD2 as D (5 bases). Trimming shortened V by 7 bases and J by 0 bases, and 19 bases separated the two germline ends. The CDR3 is 16 amino acids. Germline V gene sequence: CDR1 MNHNY, CDR2 SVGAGI (reference sequence). The CDR3 sequence: CASISLTPGNSYEQYF. CDR3 coding DNA: TGTGCCAGCATTTCCTTAACCCCCGGGAACTCCTACGAGCAGTACTTC.

The chain joins TRBV29-1 to TRBJ2-7; weak D call: TRBD2 (6 bases). Between the trimmed V and J ends, which lost 4 bases and 2 bases, there was a span of 9 bases. This CDR3 comprises 12 residues. Germline values: CDR1 SQVTM, CDR2 ANQGSEA. CDR3 residues: CSVGGGAYEQYF. CDR3 nucleotide sequence: TGCAGCGTTGGTGGCGGGGCCTACGAGCAGTACTTC.

V usage is TRBV5-1 and J usage is TRBJ2-3; TRBD1 aligns across 8 bases. Trimming at V came to 5 bases and at J to 1 base, leaving 3 bases not matched to a gene. The CDR3 totals 14 residues. Germline CDR1 is SGHRS and CDR2 is YFSETQ. CDR3 protein: CASRGGQGTDTQYF. Here the CDR3 DNA reads TGCGCCAGCAGAGGGGGACAGGGCACAGATACGCAGTATTTT. Full variable domain (outside the CDR3, taken from reference TRBV5-1 and TRBJ2-3): KAGVTQTPRYLIKTRGQQVTLSCSPISGHRSVSWYQQTPGQGLQFLFEYFSETQRNKGNFPGRFSGRQFSNSRSEMNVSTLELGDSALYLCASRGGQGTDTQYFGPGTRLTVL.

The V call is TRBV30, the J call TRBJ1-2; D unresolved. Germline V gene sequence: CDR1 GTSNPN, CDR2 SVGIG (reference sequence). Trimming pared 1 base from V and 10 bases from J, leaving 16 bases between. The CDR3 covers 13 residues. The CDR3 bases are TGTGCCTGGAGTGCAACTGACGGAGGCATCTACACCTTC. Protein: CAWSATDGGIYTF.

The J gene is TRBJ2-5, the V gene TRBV30; perhaps TRBD1 as D (6 bases). V shed 3 bases and J shed 5 bases, with 13 bases lying between them. The CDR3 is made up of 13 amino acids. Looked up from germline, CDR1 is GTSNPN and CDR2 is SVGIG (reference sequence). CDR3 in amino acids: CAWRSGAGETQYF. In DNA, the CDR3 is TGTGCCTGGAGATCAGGGGCCGGGGAGACCCAGTACTTC. The full variable domain, in which reference TRBV30 and TRBJ2-5 provide the parts outside the CDR3, is SQTIHQWPATLVQPVGSPLSLECTVEGTSNPNLYWYRQAAGRGLQLLFYSVGIGQISSEVPQNLSASRPQDRQFILSSKKLLLSDSGFYLCAWRSGAGETQYFGPGTRLLVL.

The chain recombines TRBV19 with TRBJ2-1; weak D call: TRBD1 (5 bases). The CDR3 length is 15 residues. Germline V gene data show CDR1 as LNHDA and CDR2 as SQIVND (reference sequence). The V gene lost 7 bases and the J gene lost 4 bases, with 17 bases spanning the gap. CDR3 sequence (DNA): TGTGCCAGTACGACAGAGCATTACGGTTACAATGAGCAGTTCTTC. Translation gives CASTTEHYGYNEQFF.

The V gene is TRBV6-1, the J gene TRBJ1-2; TRBD1 agrees at 7 bases. The CDR3 runs to 14 residues. Unmatched junction bases numbered 9, after V lost 8 bases and J lost 3 bases. Germline V gives CDR1 MNHNS, CDR2 SASEGT. The CDR3 nucleotides are TGTGCCAGCGGGTTCCTCGGGACAGACTATGGCTACACCTTC. Its protein product is CASGFLGTDYGYTF.

The chain joins TRBV27 to TRBJ2-1; D gene unclear. CDR3 size: 11 residues. V was shortened by 7 bases and J by 4 bases, with 5 bases between the two germline ends. From germline, CDR1 is MNHEY and CDR2 SMNVEV (reference sequence). The CDR3 is CASIGYNEQFF. CDR3 DNA: TGTGCCAGCATCGGGTACAATGAGCAGTTCTTC.

This chain uses TRBV2 with TRBJ1-5, with D possibly matching TRBD1 (5 bases). Germline CDR1 reads SNHLY; CDR2 reads FYNNEI. Trimming removed 0 bases at V and 6 bases at J, with 12 bases between. This CDR3 region has 15 residues. CDR3 region: CASSEAGFRGQPQHF. DNA of the CDR3: TGTGCCAGCAGTGAAGCTGGGTTTAGGGGTCAGCCCCAGCATTTT.

This clone was detected only a few times. This chain joins TRBV30 and TRBJ1-5; 9 nucleotides line up with TRBD1. Germline V gene lookup returns CDR1 GTSNPN and CDR2 SVGIG (reference sequence). V shed 5 bases and J 5 bases; nucleotides not matched to a gene: 4. The CDR3 is made up of 13 amino acids. The chain's CDR3 is CAWGTGGDQPQHF. The CDR3 DNA reads as TGTGCCTGGGGCACAGGGGGCGATCAGCCCCAGCATTTT. The full variable domain, its missing parts supplied by reference TRBV30 and TRBJ1-5, is SQTIHQWPATLVQPVGSPLSLECTVEGTSNPNLYWYRQAAGRGLQLLFYSVGIGQISSEVPQNLSASRPQDRQFILSSKKLLLSDSGFYLCAWGTGGDQPQHFGDGTRLSIL.

The J gene is TRBJ1-2, the V gene TRBV9; perhaps TRBD1 as D (5 bases). The CDR3 is 12 amino acids. Trimming stripped 1 base from V and 7 bases from J, with 8 bases between. In germline, CDR1 is SGDLS, CDR2 YYNGEE. The CDR3 protein is CASSVNQGGYTF. CDR3 nucleotide sequence: TGTGCCAGCAGCGTAAATCAGGGTGGCTACACCTTC. The variable domain in full, completed from reference TRBV9 and TRBJ1-2, reads DSGVTQTPKHLITATGQRVTLRCSPRSGDLSVYWYQQSLDQGLQFLIQYYNGEERAKGNILERFSAQQFPDLHSELNLSSLELGDSALYFCASSVNQGGYTFGSGTRLTVV.

The V gene is TRBV5-1, the J gene TRBJ2-1; D is possibly TRBD1 (5 bases). The CDR3 loop spans 14 amino acids. V was cut by 3 bases and J by 3 bases, with 10 bases left in between. The germline CDR1 and CDR2 sequences are SGHRS and YFSETQ. The CDR3 nucleotides read TGCGCCAGCAGCTGGCAGGGCCACTACAATGAGCAGTTCTTC. This encodes CASSWQGHYNEQFF. Full variable domain (missing parts from reference TRBV5-1 and TRBJ2-1): KAGVTQTPRYLIKTRGQQVTLSCSPISGHRSVSWYQQTPGQGLQFLFEYFSETQRNKGNFPGRFSGRQFSNSRSEMNVSTLELGDSALYLCASSWQGHYNEQFFGPGTRLTVL.

This clone was seen more than once but under ten times. The V call is TRBV7-9, the J call TRBJ1-2; D not certain. Germline V gene sequence: CDR1 SEHNR, CDR2 FQNEAQ (reference sequence). This CDR3 spans 14 amino acids. V shed 4 bases and J shed 6 bases, with 15 bases lying between them. CDR3 nucleotide sequence: TGTGCCAGCAGCTCTCGGATAACTACGGATGGCTACACCTTC. Its translation is CASSSRITTDGYTF.

This chain joins TRBV25-1 and TRBJ2-1, with TRBD2 matching 8 bases. This CDR3 is built from 14 residues. Looked up from germline, CDR1 is MGHDK and CDR2 is SYGVNS. J lost 4 bases, V lost 4 bases, and 3 bases had no gene match. CDR3 nucleotide sequence: TGTGCCAGCAGTGTCGGGGGGGGGTACAATGAGCAGTTCTTC. Translating it yields CASSVGGGYNEQFF.

The genes are TRBV7-6 and TRBJ2-2, with a possible D match to TRBD2 (6 bases). Trimming removed 1 base at V and 7 bases at J, with 31 bases between. Per germline, CDR1 SGHVS and CDR2 FNYEAQ. The CDR3 extends over 21 amino acids. The CDR3 DNA is TGTGCCAGCAGCTTAGTGTCGGGAGTGTTAGCGGCAAAACCTCTGGGCGGGGAGCTGTTTTTT. It codes for CASSLVSGVLAAKPLGGELFF.

DNA for the CDR3: TGCGCCAGCAGCTTGGGGGGGGTGAACACTGAAGCTTTCTTT. Protein product: CASSLGGVNTEAFF. The V gene is TRBV5-1, the J gene TRBJ1-1, with a weak D call TRBD1 (5 bases). Germline V gene lookup returns CDR1 SGHRS and CDR2 YFSETQ. CDR3 length: 14 residues. V was cut by 0 bases and J by 0 bases, with 6 bases left in between.